The clone carrying this T cell receptor (beta chain) is a singleton in its sample. The record originates from a study of T cell clones after liver transplantation. Study as a whole: HCV positivity affected three of eight recipients; the rest lacked autoimmune or viral indications. Draws occurred before transplant, before withdrawal, and after complete or failed withdrawal. Standard immunosuppression, with no induction, continued until 12-24 months after transplant.

Sequenced by immunoSEQ multiplex PCR; TCRdb stores in-frame clones only, minus some. Found here are about 33,000 clones, around 94% of them singletons; the top ten hold about 24%. The CDR3 extends over 13 amino acids. Trimming at V came to 6 bases and at J to 7 bases, leaving 5 bases not matched to a gene. Germline V gene sequence: CDR1 SEHNR, CDR2 FQNEAQ (reference sequence). This sequence originates from a human patient who received a liver transplant. Some T cells may originate from the graft donor. This chain joins TRBV7-9 and TRBJ2-1; 8 bases map to TRBD2. Sequencing was performed on CD8+ T cells from blood, taken 12 months after liver transplant. CDR3 protein: CASSPLAGNEQFF. In nucleotides, the CDR3 is TGTGCCAGCAGTCCCTTAGCGGGAAATGAGCAGTTCTTC.